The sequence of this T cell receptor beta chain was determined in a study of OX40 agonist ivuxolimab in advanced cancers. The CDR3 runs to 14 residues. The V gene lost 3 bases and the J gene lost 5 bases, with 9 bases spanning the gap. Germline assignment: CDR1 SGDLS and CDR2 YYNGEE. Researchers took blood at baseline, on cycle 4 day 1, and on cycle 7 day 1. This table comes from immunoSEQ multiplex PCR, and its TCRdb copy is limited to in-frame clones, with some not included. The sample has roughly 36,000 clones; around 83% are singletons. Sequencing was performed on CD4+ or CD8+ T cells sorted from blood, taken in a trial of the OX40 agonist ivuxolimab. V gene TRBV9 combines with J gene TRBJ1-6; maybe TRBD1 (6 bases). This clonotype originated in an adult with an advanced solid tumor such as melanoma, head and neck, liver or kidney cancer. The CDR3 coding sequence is TGTGCCAGCAGCGCGGACAGCCATAATTCACCCCTCCACTTT. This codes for CASSADSHNSPLHF.